The source of this T cell receptor (beta chain) is a study of tumor and adjacent non-tumor tissue in lung cancer. Findings and limits, study-wide: Tumor repertoires had a smaller top 100 clone share than normal lung.

A modified ARM-PCR protocol with three rounds of nested PCR amplified TCRbeta. Using its own MiXCR run on the multiplex PCR reads, TCRdb lists one record per CDR3 protein. The table lists more than 85,000 distinct CDR3 sequences, approximately 82% of them singletons. This clonotype was counted a few times. No antigen is known for it. The junction does not match germline at one end; this may be a read error. The template was RNA from unsorted bulk tissue. Germline CDR1 and CDR2: SGHAT and FQNNGV. The CDR3 runs to 12 residues. The TCR was taken from a woman aged 55-69 years with non-small cell lung cancer. This chain connects TRBV11-2 to TRBJ2-7; unclear D gene. Sequenced: lung tumor tissue. The CDR3 nucleotides read TGTGCCAGCAGCACGGACCGCTACGAACAGTACTTC. It yields the protein CASSTDRYEQYF. Supplemented by reference TRBV11-2 and TRBJ2-7, the full variable domain reads EAGVAQSPRYKIIEKRQSVAFWCNPISGHATLYWYQQILGQGPKLLIQFQNNGVVDDSQLPKDRFSAERLKGVDSTLKIQPAKLEDSAVYLCASSTDRYEQYFGPGTRLTVT.